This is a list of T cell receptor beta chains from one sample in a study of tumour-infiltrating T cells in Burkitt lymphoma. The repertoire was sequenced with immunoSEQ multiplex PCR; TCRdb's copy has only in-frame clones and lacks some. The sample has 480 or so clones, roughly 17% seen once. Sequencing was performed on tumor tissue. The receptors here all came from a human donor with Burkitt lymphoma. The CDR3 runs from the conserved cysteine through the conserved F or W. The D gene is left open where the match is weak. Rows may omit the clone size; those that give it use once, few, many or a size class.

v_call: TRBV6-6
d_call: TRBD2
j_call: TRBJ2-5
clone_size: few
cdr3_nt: TGTGCCAGCAGGCCCCAAGCGGGAGGGGGGACCCAGTACTTC
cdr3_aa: CASRPQAGGGTQYF

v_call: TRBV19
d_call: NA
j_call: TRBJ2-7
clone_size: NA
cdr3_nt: TGTGCCAGTAGACCCTCAGGGACCTACGAGCAGTACTTC
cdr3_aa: CASRPSGTYEQYF

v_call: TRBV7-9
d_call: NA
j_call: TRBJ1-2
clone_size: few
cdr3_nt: TGTGCCAGCAGCGTGGGACACGGGGACTATGGCTACACCTTC
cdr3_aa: CASSVGHGDYGYTF

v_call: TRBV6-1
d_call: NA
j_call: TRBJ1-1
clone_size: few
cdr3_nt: TGTGCCAGCAGTGCTACTCCTACAACTGAAGCTTTCTTT
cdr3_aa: CASSATPTTEAFF

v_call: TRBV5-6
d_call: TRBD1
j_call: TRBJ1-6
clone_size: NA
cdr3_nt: TGTGCCAGCAGCCTCAGGGGGGATCACTCACCCCTCCACTTT
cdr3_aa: CASSLRGDHSPLHF

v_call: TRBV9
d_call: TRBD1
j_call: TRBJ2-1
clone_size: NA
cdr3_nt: TGTGCCAGCAGCGTAGCTGGACAGGGGGCGGGTAATGAGCAGTTCTTC
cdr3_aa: CASSVAGQGAGNEQFF

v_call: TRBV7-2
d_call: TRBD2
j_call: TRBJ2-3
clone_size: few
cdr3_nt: TGTGCCAGCAGCTATAGCGGGAGGACAGATACGCAGTATTTT
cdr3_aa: CASSYSGRTDTQYF

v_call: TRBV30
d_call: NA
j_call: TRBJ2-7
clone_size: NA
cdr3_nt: TGTGCCTGTCCCCGGCCGGGGAACGACGAGCAGTACTTC
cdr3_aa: CACPRPGNDEQYF

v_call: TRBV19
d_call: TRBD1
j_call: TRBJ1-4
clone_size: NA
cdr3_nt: TGTGCCAGTAAACCCTCGGCCCAGGGGGAGAAAAAACTGTTTTTT
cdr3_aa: CASKPSAQGEKKLFF

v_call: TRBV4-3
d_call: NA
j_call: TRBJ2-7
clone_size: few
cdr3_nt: TGCGCCAGCAGCACCTCGACAGGCTCTAACGGGCAGTACTTC
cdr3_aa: CASSTSTGSNGQYF

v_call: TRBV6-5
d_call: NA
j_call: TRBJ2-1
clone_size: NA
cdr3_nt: TGTGCCAGCATTAAGTCCCTGGGGGACTACAATGAGCAGTTCTTC
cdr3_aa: CASIKSLGDYNEQFF

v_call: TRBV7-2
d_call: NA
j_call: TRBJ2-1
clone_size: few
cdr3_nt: TGTGCCAGCAGCTTAGGGATCGGTCACAATGAGCAGTTCTTC
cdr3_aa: CASSLGIGHNEQFF

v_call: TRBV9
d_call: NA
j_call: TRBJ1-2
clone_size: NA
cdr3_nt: TGTGCCAGCAGCGTAGGGGCGGCTCTCTGGGGCTACACCTTC
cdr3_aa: CASSVGAALWGYTF

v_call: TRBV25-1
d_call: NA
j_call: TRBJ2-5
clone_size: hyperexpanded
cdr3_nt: TGTGCCAGCAGTGAACTGACCCAGGGTAGAGAGACCCAGTACTTC
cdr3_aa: CASSELTQGRETQYF

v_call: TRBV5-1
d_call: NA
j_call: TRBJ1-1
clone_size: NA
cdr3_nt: TGCGCCAGCAGCTTGGGTATGAACACTGAAGCTTTCTTT
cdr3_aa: CASSLGMNTEAFF

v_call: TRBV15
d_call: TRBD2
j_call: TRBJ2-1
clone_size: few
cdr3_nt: TGTGCCACCAGCAGGTTACCGGGACTATACAATGAGCAGTTCTTC
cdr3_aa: CATSRLPGLYNEQFF

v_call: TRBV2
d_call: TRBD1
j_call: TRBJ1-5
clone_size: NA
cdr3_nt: TGTGCCAGCGGACAGGGCCCCAATCAGCCCCAGCATTTT
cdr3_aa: CASGQGPNQPQHF

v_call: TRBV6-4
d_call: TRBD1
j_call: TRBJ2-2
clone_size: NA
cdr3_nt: TGTGCCAGCAGCCCTGACCCGACCGGGACAGGGAGTAGCGGGGAGCTGTTTTTT
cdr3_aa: CASSPDPTGTGSSGELFF

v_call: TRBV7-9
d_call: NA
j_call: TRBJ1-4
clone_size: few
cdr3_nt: TGTGCCAGCAGATTCGGACAGTCAGACCTGAATGAAAAACTGTTTTTT
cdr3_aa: CASRFGQSDLNEKLFF

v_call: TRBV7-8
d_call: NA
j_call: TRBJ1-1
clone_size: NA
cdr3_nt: TGTGCCAGCAGCTACGACAGGACCTTTGGCTCTGAAGCTTTCTTT
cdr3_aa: CASSYDRTFGSEAFF

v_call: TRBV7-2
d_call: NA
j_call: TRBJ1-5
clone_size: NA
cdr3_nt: TGTGCCAGCAGCTTAAGACCCCGGGGCCTCCTCAGCAATCAGCCCCAGCATTTT
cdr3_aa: CASSLRPRGLLSNQPQHF

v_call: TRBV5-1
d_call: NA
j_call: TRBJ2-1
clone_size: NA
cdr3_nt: TGCGCCAGCAGCTTGCCCGACTCGAAACCACTCTCCTACAATGAGCAGTTCTTC
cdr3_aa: CASSLPDSKPLSYNEQFF

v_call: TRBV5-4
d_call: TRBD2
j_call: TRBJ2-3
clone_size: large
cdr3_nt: TGTGCCAGCAAGACTAGCGGGACGAGCACAGATACGCAGTATTTT
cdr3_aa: CASKTSGTSTDTQYF

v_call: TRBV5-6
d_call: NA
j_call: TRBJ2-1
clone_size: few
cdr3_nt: TGTGCCAGCAGCTCACCCCCCAAGGGTGTCAATGAGCAGTTCTTC
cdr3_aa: CASSSPPKGVNEQFF

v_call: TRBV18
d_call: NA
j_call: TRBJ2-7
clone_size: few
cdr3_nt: TGTGCCAGCTCACCACCGGGCCTCGGGGCCTACGAGCAGTACTTC
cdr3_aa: CASSPPGLGAYEQYF

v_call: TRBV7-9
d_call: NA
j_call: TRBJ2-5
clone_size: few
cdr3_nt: TGTGCCAGCGGTGGTGTGGGTCAAGAGACCCAGTACTTC
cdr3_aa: CASGGVGQETQYF

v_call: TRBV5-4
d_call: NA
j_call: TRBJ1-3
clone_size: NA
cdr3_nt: TGTGCCAGCAGACCGGACGCCCGCTCTGGAAACACCATATATTTT
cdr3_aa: CASRPDARSGNTIYF

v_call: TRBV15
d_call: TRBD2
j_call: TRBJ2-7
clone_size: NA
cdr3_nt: TGTGCCACCAGCAGAAGCGGGAGCTCCTACGAGCAGTACTTC
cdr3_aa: CATSRSGSSYEQYF

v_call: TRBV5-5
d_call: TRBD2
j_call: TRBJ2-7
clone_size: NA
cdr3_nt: TGTGCCAGCAGCCCCAGCGGGAGGGCCTACGAGCAGTACTTC
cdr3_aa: CASSPSGRAYEQYF

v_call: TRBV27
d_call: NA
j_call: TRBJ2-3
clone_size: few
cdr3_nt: TGTGCCAGCAGTTTGGCTCAGGGTAGTTTCGATACGCAGTATTTT
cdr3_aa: CASSLAQGSFDTQYF

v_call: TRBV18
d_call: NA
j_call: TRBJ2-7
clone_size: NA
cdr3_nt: TGTGCCAGCTCACCAGGGCAGGGGTCCGAGCAGTACTTC
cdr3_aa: CASSPGQGSEQYF

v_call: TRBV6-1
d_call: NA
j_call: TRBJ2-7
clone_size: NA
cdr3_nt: TGTGCCAGCAGTGAATGGAGCTACGAGCAGTACTTC
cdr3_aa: CASSEWSYEQYF

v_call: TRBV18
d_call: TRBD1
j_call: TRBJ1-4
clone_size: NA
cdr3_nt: TGTGCCAGCTCACTGGCAGGGGGAGGCGAAAAACTGTTTTTT
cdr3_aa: CASSLAGGGEKLFF

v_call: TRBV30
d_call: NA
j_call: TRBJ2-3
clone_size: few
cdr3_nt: TGTGCCTGGAGTGTACCCCTAAGGGGACAAGATACGCAGTATTTT
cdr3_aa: CAWSVPLRGQDTQYF

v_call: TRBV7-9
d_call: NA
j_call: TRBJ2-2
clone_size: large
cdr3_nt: TGTGCCAGCAGAGAGCTGTGGGCGGGCCCCGGGGAGCTGTTTTTT
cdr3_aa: CASRELWAGPGELFF

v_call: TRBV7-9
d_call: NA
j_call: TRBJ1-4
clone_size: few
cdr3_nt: TGTGCCAGCAGCTATGAGGGGCGTAATGAAAAACTGTTTTTT
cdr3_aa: CASSYEGRNEKLFF

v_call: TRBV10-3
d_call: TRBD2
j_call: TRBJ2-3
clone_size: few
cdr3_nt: TGTGCCATCAGTGGGGGGACTAGCGGCACAGATACGCAGTATTTT
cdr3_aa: CAISGGTSGTDTQYF

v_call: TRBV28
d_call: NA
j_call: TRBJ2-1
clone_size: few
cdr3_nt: TGTGCCAGCAGCCCCGGGGGCTACAATGAGCAGTTCTTC
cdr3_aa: CASSPGGYNEQFF

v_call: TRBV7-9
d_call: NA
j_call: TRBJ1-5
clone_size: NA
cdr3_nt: TGTGCCAGCAGCTTGACACACGCGGGCAATCAGCCCCAGCATTTT
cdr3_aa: CASSLTHAGNQPQHF

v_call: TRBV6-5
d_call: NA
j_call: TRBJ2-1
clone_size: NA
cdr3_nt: TGTGCCAGCGCCCGGGGGAATGAGCAGTTCTTC
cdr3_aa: CASARGNEQFF

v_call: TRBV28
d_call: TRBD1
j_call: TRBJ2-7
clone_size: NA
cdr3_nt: TGTGCCAGCAGTATAGGGGGACAGGGCTACGAGCAGTACTTC
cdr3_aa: CASSIGGQGYEQYF

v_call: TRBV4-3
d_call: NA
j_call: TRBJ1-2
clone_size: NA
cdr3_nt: TGCGCCAGCAGCCAAGGGAACTATGGCTACACCTTC
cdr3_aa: CASSQGNYGYTF